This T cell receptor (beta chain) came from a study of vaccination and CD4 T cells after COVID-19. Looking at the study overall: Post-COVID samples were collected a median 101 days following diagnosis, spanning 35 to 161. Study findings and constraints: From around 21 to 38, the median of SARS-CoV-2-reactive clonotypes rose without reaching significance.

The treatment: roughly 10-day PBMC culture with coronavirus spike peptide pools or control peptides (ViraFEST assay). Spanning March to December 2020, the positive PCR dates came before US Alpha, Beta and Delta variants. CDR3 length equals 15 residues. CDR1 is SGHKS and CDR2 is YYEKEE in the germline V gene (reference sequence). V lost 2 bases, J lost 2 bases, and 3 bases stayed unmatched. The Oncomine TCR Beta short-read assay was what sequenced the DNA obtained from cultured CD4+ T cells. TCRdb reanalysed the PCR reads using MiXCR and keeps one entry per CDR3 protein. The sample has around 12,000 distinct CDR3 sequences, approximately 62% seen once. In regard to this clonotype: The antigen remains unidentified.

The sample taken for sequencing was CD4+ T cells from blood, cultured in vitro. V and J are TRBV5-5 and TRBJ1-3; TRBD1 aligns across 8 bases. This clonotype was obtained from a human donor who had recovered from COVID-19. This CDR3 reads CASSLDRGPGNTIYF. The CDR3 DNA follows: TGTGCCAGCAGCTTAGACAGGGGTCCTGGAAACACCATATATTTT.